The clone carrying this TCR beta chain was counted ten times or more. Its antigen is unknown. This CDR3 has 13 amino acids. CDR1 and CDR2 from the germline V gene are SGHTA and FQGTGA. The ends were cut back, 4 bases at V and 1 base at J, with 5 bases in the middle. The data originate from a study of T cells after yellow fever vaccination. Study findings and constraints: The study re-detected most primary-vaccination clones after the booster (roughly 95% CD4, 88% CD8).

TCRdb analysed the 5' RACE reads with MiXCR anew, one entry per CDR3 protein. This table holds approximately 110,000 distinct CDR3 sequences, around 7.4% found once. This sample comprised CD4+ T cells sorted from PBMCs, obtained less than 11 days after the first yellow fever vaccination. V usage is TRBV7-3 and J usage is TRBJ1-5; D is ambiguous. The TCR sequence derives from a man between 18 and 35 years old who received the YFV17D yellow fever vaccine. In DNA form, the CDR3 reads TGTGCCAGCAGCTCGGGAAGCAATCAGCCCCAGCATTTT. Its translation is CASSSGSNQPQHF.